The source of this TCR beta chain is a study of blood T cell repertoires in COVID-19. About the research overall: Spain, Italy and the United States supplied samples that represented acute and convalescent COVID-19.

Some clones are missing from TCRdb's copy, which holds only in-frame ones; the method was immunoSEQ multiplex PCR. The sample contains 25,000 to 30,000 clones, more than 75% of which appear only once. The ends were cut back, 5 bases at V and 2 bases at J, with 9 bases in the middle. Germline V lookup: CDR1 KGHSH, CDR2 LQKENI. The CDR3 contains 13 residues. The chain couples TRBV18 to TRBJ1-2; a weak D match, TRBD1 (5 bases). Sequenced: peripheral blood. This receptor was identified in a man aged 50-59 years with active COVID-19. The chain's CDR3 is CASSLDKNYGYTF. CDR3 in DNA: TGTGCCAGCTCATTGGACAAGAACTATGGCTACACCTTC.